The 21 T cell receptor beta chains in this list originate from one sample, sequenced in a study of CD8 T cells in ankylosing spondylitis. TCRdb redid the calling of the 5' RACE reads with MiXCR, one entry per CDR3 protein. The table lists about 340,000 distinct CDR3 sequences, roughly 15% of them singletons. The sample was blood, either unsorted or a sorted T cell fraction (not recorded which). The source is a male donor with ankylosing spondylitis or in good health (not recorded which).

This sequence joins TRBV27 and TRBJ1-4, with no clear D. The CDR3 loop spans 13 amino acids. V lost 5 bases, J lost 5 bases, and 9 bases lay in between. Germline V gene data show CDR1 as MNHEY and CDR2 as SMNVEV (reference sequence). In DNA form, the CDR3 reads TGTGCCAGCAGTCGGCGGGAGAATGAAAAACTGTTTTTT. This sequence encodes CASSRRENEKLFF.

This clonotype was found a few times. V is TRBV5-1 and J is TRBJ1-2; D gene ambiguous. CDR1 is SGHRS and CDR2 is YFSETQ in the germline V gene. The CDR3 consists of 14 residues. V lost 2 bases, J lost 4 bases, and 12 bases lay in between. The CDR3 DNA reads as TGCGCCAGCAGCTTCGGGCATTCGGGCTATGGCTACACCTTC. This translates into CASSFGHSGYGYTF.

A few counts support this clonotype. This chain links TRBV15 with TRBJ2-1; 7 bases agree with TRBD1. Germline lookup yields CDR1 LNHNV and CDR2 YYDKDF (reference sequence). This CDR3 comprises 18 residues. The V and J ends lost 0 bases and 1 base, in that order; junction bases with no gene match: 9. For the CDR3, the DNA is TGTGCCACCAGCAGAGATAAGGGGGCCTCAGAATCCTACAATGAGCAGTTCTTC. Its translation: CATSRDKGASESYNEQFF. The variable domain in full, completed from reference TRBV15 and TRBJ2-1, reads DAMVIQNPRYQVTQFGKPVTLSCSQTLNHNVMYWYQQKSSQAPKLLFHYYDKDFNNEADTPDNFQSRRPNTSFCFLDIRSPGLGDTAMYLCATSRDKGASESYNEQFFGPGTRLTVL.

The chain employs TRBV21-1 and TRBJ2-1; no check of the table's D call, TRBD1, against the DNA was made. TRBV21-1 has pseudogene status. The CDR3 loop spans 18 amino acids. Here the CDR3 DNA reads TGTGCCAGCAGTCTCCTAGGGGACAGGGATAAATCCTACAATGAGCAGTTCTTC. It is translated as CASSLLGDRDKSYNEQFF.

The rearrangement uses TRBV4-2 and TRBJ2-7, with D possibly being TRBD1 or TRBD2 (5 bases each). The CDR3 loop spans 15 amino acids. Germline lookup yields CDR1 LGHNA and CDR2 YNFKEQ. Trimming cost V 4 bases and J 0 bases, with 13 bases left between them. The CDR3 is CASSRMGPSSYEQYF. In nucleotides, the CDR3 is TGTGCCAGCAGCCGAATGGGACCGAGCTCCTACGAGCAGTACTTC.

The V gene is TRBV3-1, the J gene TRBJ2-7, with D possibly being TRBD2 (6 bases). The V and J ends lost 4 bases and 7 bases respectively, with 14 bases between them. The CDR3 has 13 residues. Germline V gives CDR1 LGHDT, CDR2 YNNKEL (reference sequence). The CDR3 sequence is CASSPSGVGEQYF. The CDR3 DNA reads TGTGCCAGCAGCCCGTCGGGAGTCGGGGAGCAGTACTTC.

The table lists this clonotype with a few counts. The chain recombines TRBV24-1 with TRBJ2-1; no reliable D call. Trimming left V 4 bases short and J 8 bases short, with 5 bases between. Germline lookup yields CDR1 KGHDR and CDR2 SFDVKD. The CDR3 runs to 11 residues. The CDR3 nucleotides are TGTGCCACCAGTGAAGGTGATGAGCAGTTCTTC. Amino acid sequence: CATSEGDEQFF.

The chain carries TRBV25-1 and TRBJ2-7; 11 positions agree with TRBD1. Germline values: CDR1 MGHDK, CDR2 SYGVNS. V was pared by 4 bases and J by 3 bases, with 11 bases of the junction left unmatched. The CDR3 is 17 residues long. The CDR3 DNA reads TGTGCCAGCAGTGTTGGTTCCGGGACAGGGGGTTACTACGAGCAGTACTTC. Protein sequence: CASSVGSGTGGYYEQYF.

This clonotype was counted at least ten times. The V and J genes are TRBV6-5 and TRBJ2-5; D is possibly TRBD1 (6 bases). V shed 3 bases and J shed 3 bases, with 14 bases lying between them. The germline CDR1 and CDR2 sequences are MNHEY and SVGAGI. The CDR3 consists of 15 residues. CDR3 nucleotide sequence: TGTGCCAGCAGTTATGGACAGATGGAAGAAGAGACCCAGTACTTC. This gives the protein CASSYGQMEEETQYF.

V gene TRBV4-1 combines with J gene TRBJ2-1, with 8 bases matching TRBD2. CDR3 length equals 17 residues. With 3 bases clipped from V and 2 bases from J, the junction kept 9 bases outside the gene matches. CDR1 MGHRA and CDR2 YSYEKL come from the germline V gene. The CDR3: CASSQPSGRGTYNEQFF. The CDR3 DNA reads TGCGCCAGCAGCCAGCCCTCCGGGAGGGGGACCTACAATGAGCAGTTCTTC.

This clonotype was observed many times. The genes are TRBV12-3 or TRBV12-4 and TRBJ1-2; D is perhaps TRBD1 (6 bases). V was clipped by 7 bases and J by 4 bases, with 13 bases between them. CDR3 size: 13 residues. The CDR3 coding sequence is TGTGCCAGCACCTTAACAGGGTCCTATGGCTACACCTTC. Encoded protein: CASTLTGSYGYTF.

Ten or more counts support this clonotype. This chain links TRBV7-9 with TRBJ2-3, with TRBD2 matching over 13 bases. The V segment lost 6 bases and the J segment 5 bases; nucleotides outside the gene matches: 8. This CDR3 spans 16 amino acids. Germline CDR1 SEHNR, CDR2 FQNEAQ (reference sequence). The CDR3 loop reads CASSPGLAGAKDTQYF. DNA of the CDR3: TGTGCCAGCAGTCCTGGACTAGCGGGAGCGAAAGATACGCAGTATTTT.

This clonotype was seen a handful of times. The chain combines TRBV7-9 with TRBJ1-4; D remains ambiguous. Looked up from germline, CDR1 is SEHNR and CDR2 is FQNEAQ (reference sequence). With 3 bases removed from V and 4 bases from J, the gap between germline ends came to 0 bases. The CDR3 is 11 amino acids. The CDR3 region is CASSFNEKLFF. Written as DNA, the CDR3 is TGTGCCAGCAGCTTTAATGAAAAACTGTTTTTT.

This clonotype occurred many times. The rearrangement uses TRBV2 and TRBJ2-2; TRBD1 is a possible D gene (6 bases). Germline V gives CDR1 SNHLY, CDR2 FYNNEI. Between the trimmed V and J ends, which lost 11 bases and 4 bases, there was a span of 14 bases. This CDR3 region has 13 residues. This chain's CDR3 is CAGRGYGTGELFF. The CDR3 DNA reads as TGTGCCGGTAGGGGGTACGGCACCGGGGAGCTGTTTTTT.

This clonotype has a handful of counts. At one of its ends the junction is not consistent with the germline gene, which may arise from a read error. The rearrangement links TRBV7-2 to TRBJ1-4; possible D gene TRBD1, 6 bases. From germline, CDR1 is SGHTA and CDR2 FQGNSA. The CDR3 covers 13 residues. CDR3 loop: CASSSQGYEKLFF. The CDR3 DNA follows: TGTGCCAGCAGTTCTCAGGGGTATGAGAAACTGTTTTTT.

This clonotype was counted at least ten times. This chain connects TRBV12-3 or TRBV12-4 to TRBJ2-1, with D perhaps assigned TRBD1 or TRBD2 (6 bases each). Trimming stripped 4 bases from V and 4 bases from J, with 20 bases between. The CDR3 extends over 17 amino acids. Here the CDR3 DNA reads TGTGCCAGCAGTTCCAGACTAGGGGGATCGGGGTACAATGAGCAGTTCTTC. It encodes CASSSRLGGSGYNEQFF.

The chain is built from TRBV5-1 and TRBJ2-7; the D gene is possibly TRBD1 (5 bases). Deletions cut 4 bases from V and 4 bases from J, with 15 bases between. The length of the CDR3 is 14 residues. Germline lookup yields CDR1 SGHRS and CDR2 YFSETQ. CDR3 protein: CASSGATARYEQYF. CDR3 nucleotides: TGCGCCAGCAGCGGGGCCACGGCAAGGTACGAGCAGTACTTC.

DNA for the CDR3: TGTGCCAGCAGCCTTACACAGGGATACAATGAGCAGTTCTTC. Amino acids: CASSLTQGYNEQFF. This chain links TRBV14 with TRBJ2-1; D possibly corresponds to TRBD1 (6 bases). From germline, CDR1 is SGHDN and CDR2 FVKESK. The CDR3 runs 14 residues. Trimming shortened V by 4 bases and J by 4 bases, and 11 bases separated the two germline ends.

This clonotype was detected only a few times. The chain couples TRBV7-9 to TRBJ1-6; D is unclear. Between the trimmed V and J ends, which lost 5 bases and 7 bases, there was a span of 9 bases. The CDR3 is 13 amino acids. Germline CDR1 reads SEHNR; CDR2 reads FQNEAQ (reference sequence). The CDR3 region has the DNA TGTGCCAGCAGCCTCAACAAGAATTCACCCCTCCACTTT. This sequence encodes CASSLNKNSPLHF. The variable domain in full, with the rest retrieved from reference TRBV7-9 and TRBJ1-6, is DTGVSQNPRHKITKRGQNVTFRCDPISEHNRLYWYRQTLGQGPEFLTYFQNEAQLEKSRLLSDRFSAERPKGSFSTLEIQRTEQGDSAMYLCASSLNKNSPLHFGNGTRLTVT.

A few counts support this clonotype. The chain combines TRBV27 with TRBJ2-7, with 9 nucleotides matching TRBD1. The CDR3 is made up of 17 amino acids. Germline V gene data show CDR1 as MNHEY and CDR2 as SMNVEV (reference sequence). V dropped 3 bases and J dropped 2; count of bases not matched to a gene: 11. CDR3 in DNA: TGTGCCAGCAGTTTTCTCTCCGGGACAGGGAAGCCCTACGAGCAGTACTTC. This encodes CASSFLSGTGKPYEQYF.

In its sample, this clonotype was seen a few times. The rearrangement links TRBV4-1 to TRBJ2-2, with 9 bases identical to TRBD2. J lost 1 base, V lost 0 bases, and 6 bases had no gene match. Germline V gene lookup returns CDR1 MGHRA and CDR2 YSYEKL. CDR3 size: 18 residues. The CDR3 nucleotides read TGCGCCAGCAGCCAAGATCTCGCTAGCGGGATGAACACCGGGGAGCTGTTTTTT. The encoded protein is CASSQDLASGMNTGELFF.